These 10 T cell receptor beta chains share one sample of origin, sequenced in a study of T cells in women clearing cervical HPV infection. Produced via immunoSEQ multiplex PCR; TCRdb's table is partial and in-frame only. Its clone listing holds more than 25,000 clones. The sequenced sample consisted of blood buffy coat. Receptor source: a woman between 18 and 75 years old with a cervical HPV16 infection that either progressed to CIN3+ or cleared (not recorded which).

As for this clone: The read ends 3 residues before the CDR3 terminus; that terminus is restored from the germline J gene. V is TRBV7-6 and J is TRBJ1-4, with a weak D call TRBD1 (5 bases). The CDR3 totals 15 residues. Germline V gene lookup returns CDR1 SGHVS and CDR2 FNYEAQ. The V and J ends lost 1 base and 5 bases respectively, with 11 bases between them. The covered CDR3 bases are TGTGCCAGCAGCTTAGAAGGGGCGGAAAATGAAAAA. Amino acids: CASSLEGAENEK. The whole CDR3 protein is CASSLEGAENEKLFF.

With respect to this clone: Read sequence stops 3 residues before the CDR3 end, and the germline J gene provides the missing end. This chain links TRBV3-1 (or the pseudogene TRBV3-2) with TRBJ2-4; TRBD2 agrees at 7 bases. CDR3 length equals 14 residues. V lost 4 bases and J lost 3; bases outside the gene matches: 3. Germline CDR1 is LGHDT and CDR2 is YNNKEL (reference sequence). The covered CDR3 bases are TGTGCCAGCAGCCTAGGCGGGAGCAAAAACATT. Protein: CASSLGGSKNI. The full CDR3 sequence reads CASSLGGSKNIQYF.

Turning to this clone: The read ends 3 residues before the CDR3 terminus; that terminus is restored from the germline J gene. The chain combines TRBV14 with TRBJ1-2, with 7 bases fitting TRBD1. This CDR3 region has 13 residues. Germline assignment: CDR1 SGHDN and CDR2 FVKESK. Incomplete CDR3 DNA: TGTGCCAGCAGCCAAGAAGGGGGCAGAGGC. It translates to CASSQEGGRG. The whole CDR3 protein reads CASSQEGGRGYTF.

A note on this clone: The CDR3 end falls 3 residues outside the read, so it is completed with the germline J gene. This sequence joins TRBV6-1 and TRBJ2-7; D possibly corresponds to TRBD1 (5 bases). V dropped 4 bases and J dropped 0 bases, with 10 bases sitting between them. This CDR3 is 14 amino acids long. Germline V gene data show CDR1 as MNHNS and CDR2 as SASEGT. The part of the CDR3 DNA that was read is TGTGCCAGCAGTGCACAGGAGAGCTCCTACGAG. It is translated as CASSAQESSYE. The whole CDR3 sequence reads CASSAQESSYEQYF.

Regarding this clone: The CDR3 is cut off 3 residues early in the read; its end comes from the germline J gene. V is TRBV18 and J is TRBJ2-2; 8 bases map to TRBD2. Germline values: CDR1 KGHSH, CDR2 LQKENI. V lost 6 bases and J lost 4; bases outside the gene matches: 16. The CDR3 covers 18 residues. The part of the CDR3 DNA that was read is TGTGCCAGCTCGCCCCGAACCCGGGGGGGTAGTGGCACCGGGGAG. Its protein is CASSPRTRGGSGTGE. The entire CDR3 is CASSPRTRGGSGTGELFF.

About this clone: From the germline J gene comes the end of the CDR3, since the read stops 3 residues before it. The chain has TRBV12-3 or TRBV12-4 and TRBJ2-2; D perhaps matches TRBD1 (5 bases). The germline V and J ends were trimmed by 7 bases and 1 base, with 19 bases remaining between them. The length of the CDR3 is 17 residues. This CDR3 reads CASTQRRQIRNTGELFF. The CDR3 bases that were read are TGTGCCAGCACCCAACGCCGACAGATAAGGAACACCGGGGAG.

In the case of this clone: The read terminates 3 residues before the CDR3 end, so the remaining end is supplied by the germline J gene. This chain connects TRBV5-1 to TRBJ1-1, with 7 positions matching TRBD1. Germline trimming cut 4 bases from V and 4 bases from J; bases unmatched to any gene: 10. Germline CDR1 SGHRS, CDR2 YFSETQ. The CDR3 loop spans 15 amino acids. Partial CDR3 DNA: TGCGCCAGCAGCCCTCCCCGACAGGGTGGCACTGAA. Translated: CASSPPRQGGTE. The complete CDR3 protein is CASSPPRQGGTEAFF.

As regards this clone: The sequence runs out 3 residues before the end of the CDR3; the remainder is reconstructed from the germline J gene. The chain carries TRBV18 and TRBJ1-2; D is ambiguous. The CDR3 spans 14 residues. Germline CDR1 and CDR2: KGHSH and LQKENI. CDR3: CASSPSGRVYDYTF. The covered CDR3 bases are TGTGCCAGCTCACCATCGGGGAGGGTATACGAC.

About this clone: Read data end 3 residues before the CDR3 end; the end is taken from the germline J gene. The chain links TRBV20-1 to TRBJ2-3; 7 bases map to TRBD2. Germline loops: CDR1 DFQATT, CDR2 SNEGSKA (reference sequence). The CDR3 loop spans 13 amino acids. CDR3 region: CSATPLARETQYF. Partial CDR3 DNA: TGCAGTGCTACACCCTTAGCGCGGGAGACG.

With regard to this clone: The read stops 3 residues short of the end of the CDR3; the missing end is completed from the germline J gene. This chain connects TRBV7-8 to TRBJ2-1, with 8 bases identical to TRBD1. The germline V gene has CDR1 SGHVS and CDR2 FQNEAQ. V lost 3 bases and J lost 8; bases outside the gene matches: 9. The CDR3 runs to 15 residues. This CDR3 reads CASSFTTGARDEQFF. The part of the CDR3 DNA that was read is TGTGCCAGCAGCTTTACGACAGGGGCAAGGGATGAG.